These T cell receptor beta chains were read from a single sample in a study of blood T cell repertoires in COVID-19. The data were produced by immunoSEQ multiplex PCR, yet TCRdb's version contains in-frame clones alone and is incomplete. Among tens of thousands of clones listed, roughly 85% were seen once. The source material was peripheral blood. The receptors were gathered from a human donor in a cohort sampled during active COVID-19. CDR3s include the opening cysteine and the closing phenylalanine or tryptophan. The D gene is left open where the match is weak. A row's size may be missing; if present it is once, few, many or a size class.

clone_size | d_call | j_call | v_call | cdr3_aa | cdr3_nt
- | - | TRBJ2-1 | TRBV30 | CAWSAGTSSYNEQFF | TGTGCCTGGAGTGCCGGGACTTCCTCCTACAATGAGCAGTTCTTC
- | TRBD1 | TRBJ1-5 | TRBV6-4 | CASSDRGRNSNQPQHF | TGTGCCAGCAGCGACAGGGGTAGAAATAGCAATCAGCCCCAGCATTTT
- | - | TRBJ2-3 | TRBV11-2 | CASSLDLLATSTDTQYF | TGTGCCAGCAGCTTAGATCTCCTAGCAACTAGCACAGATACGCAGTATTTT
- | - | TRBJ1-1 | TRBV15 | CATRRPRGEGNTEAFF | TGTGCCACCAGAAGGCCCCGGGGAGAGGGGAACACTGAAGCTTTCTTT
- | - | TRBJ1-1 | TRBV30 | CAWRSRAGNFEAFF | TGTGCCTGGAGATCCCGGGCGGGAAACTTTGAAGCTTTCTTT
few | - | TRBJ1-2 | TRBV19 | CASSEAVFNYGYTF | TGTGCCAGTTCGGAGGCCGTCTTTAACTATGGCTACACCTTC
few | TRBD2 | TRBJ2-1 | TRBV24-1 | CATSSGTSGYNEQFF | TGTGCCACCAGTTCCGGGACTAGCGGTTACAATGAGCAGTTCTTC
- | - | TRBJ1-2 | TRBV29-1 | CSVEDVGTPYGYTF | TGCAGCGTTGAAGATGTGGGCACCCCATATGGCTACACCTTC
few | TRBD2 | TRBJ2-7 | TRBV7-9 | CASSHLTGGPNEQYF | TGTGCCAGCAGCCATCTGACGGGAGGGCCCAACGAGCAGTACTTC
- | - | TRBJ2-7 | TRBV5-6 | CASSFQVYEQYF | TGTGCCAGCAGCTTCCAGGTCTACGAGCAGTACTTC
- | TRBD1 | TRBJ2-6 | TRBV6-2/TRBV6-3 | CASSYSGQGVPGANVLTF | TGTGCCAGCAGTTATTCTGGACAGGGGGTCCCTGGGGCCAACGTCCTGACTTTC
- | - | TRBJ1-2 | TRBV7-3 | CASSLAAGDVSHGYTF | TGTGCCAGCAGCTTAGCCGCAGGTGATGTCTCTCATGGCTACACCTTC
- | TRBD2 | TRBJ2-3 | TRBV7-2 | CASSSRTSGRFLSTDTQYF | TGTGCCAGCAGCTCGAGGACTAGCGGGAGGTTCCTTAGCACAGATACGCAGTATTTT
- | TRBD2 | TRBJ2-2 | TRBV7-6 | CASSLSGGAAGELFF | TGTGCCAGCAGCTTAAGCGGGGGGGCGGCCGGGGAGCTGTTTTTT
- | TRBD1 | TRBJ2-7 | TRBV29-1 | CSVSQGAAEQYF | TGCAGCGTATCGCAGGGGGCTGCCGAGCAGTACTTC
- | - | TRBJ1-1 | TRBV19 | CASSSPGDPATEAFF | TGTGCCAGTAGTTCACCAGGGGATCCCGCCACTGAAGCTTTCTTT
- | - | TRBJ2-5 | TRBV9 | CASSPQQGSLETQYF | TGTGCCAGCAGCCCCCAACAGGGTTCGTTGGAGACCCAGTACTTC
few | - | TRBJ2-1 | TRBV9 | CASSVDGSHYNEQFF | TGTGCCAGCAGCGTAGACGGGAGCCATTACAATGAGCAGTTCTTC
- | - | TRBJ1-5 | TRBV2 | CASRLLEQPQHF | TGTGCCAGCAGACTTCTGGAGCAGCCCCAGCATTTT
- | - | TRBJ2-3 | TRBV15 | CATSREYERVTDTQYF | TGTGCCACCAGCAGAGAGTACGAGCGGGTCACAGATACGCAGTATTTT
- | - | TRBJ2-5 | TRBV19 | CASSIEPGETQYF | TGTGCCAGTAGTATAGAACCGGGAGAGACCCAGTACTTC
- | TRBD1 | TRBJ1-1 | TRBV7-9 | CASSSTGTGNTEAFF | TGTGCCAGCAGCTCGACCGGGACAGGGAACACTGAAGCTTTCTTT
- | TRBD1 | TRBJ2-6 | TRBV10-3 | CAISEPGQAGANVLTF | TGTGCCATCAGTGAACCTGGACAGGCTGGGGCCAACGTCCTGACTTTC
- | TRBD1 | TRBJ2-3 | TRBV24-1 | CATSAGQGTDTQYF | TGTGCCACCAGTGCAGGACAGGGCACAGATACGCAGTATTTT
- | TRBD1 | TRBJ1-4 | TRBV19 | CASTDRAYEKLFF | TGTGCCAGTACGGACAGGGCGTATGAAAAACTGTTTTTT
- | - | TRBJ1-3 | TRBV27 | CASSHHRQHSGNTIYF | TGTGCCAGCAGTCACCATCGACAGCACTCTGGAAACACCATATATTTT
- | - | TRBJ1-5 | TRBV5-1 | CASSLAGQYNQPQHF | TGCGCCAGCAGCTTGGCCGGACAGTACAATCAGCCCCAGCATTTT
- | - | TRBJ2-5 | TRBV4-1 | CASSPPGLLQETQYF | TGCGCCAGCAGCCCACCTGGACTACTACAAGAGACCCAGTACTTC
- | TRBD2 | TRBJ2-5 | TRBV7-6 | CASSPGLESRAQYF | TGTGCCAGCAGCCCGGGACTAGAAAGTAGGGCCCAGTACTTC
- | - | TRBJ2-2 | TRBV5-1 | CASSLGVVWNTGELFF | TGCGCCAGCAGCCTAGGGGTGGTGTGGAACACCGGGGAGCTGTTTTTT
- | - | TRBJ2-7 | TRBV18 | CASSPPNLQWEMEQYF | TGTGCCAGCTCACCACCGAATCTACAGTGGGAGATGGAGCAGTACTTC
- | - | TRBJ2-2 | TRBV5-8 | CASNPGDSLTGELFF | TGTGCCAGCAACCCCGGAGACAGCCTCACCGGGGAGCTGTTTTTT
- | TRBD2 | TRBJ2-3 | TRBV2 | CASKELAGGDTQYF | TGTGCCAGCAAGGAACTAGCGGGAGGAGATACGCAGTATTTT
- | - | TRBJ2-3 | TRBV6-2/TRBV6-3 | CASSYIGLRVSSTDTQYF | TGTGCCAGCAGTTACATCGGTTTGAGAGTTTCTAGCACAGATACGCAGTATTTT
- | - | TRBJ2-7 | TRBV28 | CAGGSLWEQYF | TGTGCCGGGGGGAGTCTCTGGGAGCAGTACTTC
- | - | TRBJ1-2 | TRBV7-6 | CASSLGFGVSNYGYTF | TGTGCCAGCAGCTTAGGTTTCGGGGTCTCTAACTATGGCTACACCTTC
- | - | TRBJ1-3 | TRBV6-5 | CASGALSGNTIYF | TGTGCCAGCGGGGCCCTCTCTGGAAACACCATATATTTT
- | TRBD2 | TRBJ2-1 | TRBV3-1/TRBV3-2 | CASSQEGLAGVEQFF | TGTGCCAGCAGCCAAGAGGGGTTAGCGGGAGTTGAGCAGTTCTTC
- | - | TRBJ2-1 | TRBV7-2 | CASSLWAVGGEQFF | TGTGCCAGCAGCCTCTGGGCGGTCGGGGGTGAGCAGTTCTTC
- | TRBD1 | TRBJ2-7 | TRBV10-1 | CASSGPRTGGTTYEQYF | TGCGCCAGCAGTGGTCCACGAACAGGGGGTACTACCTACGAGCAGTACTTC
- | TRBD2 | TRBJ2-7 | TRBV20-1 | CSAGLVYEQYF | TGCAGTGCGGGACTAGTGTACGAGCAGTACTTC
- | TRBD1 | TRBJ2-2 | TRBV18 | CASSPPRGQGINTGELFF | TGTGCCAGCTCACCACCGAGGGGACAGGGAATAAACACCGGGGAGCTGTTTTTT
few | - | TRBJ2-2 | TRBV11-2 | CASSLGRGSGTGELFF | TGTGCCAGCAGCCTCGGCCGGGGATCGGGGACCGGGGAGCTGTTTTTT
once | - | TRBJ1-4 | TRBV4-3 | CASSQDPRRAGAEKLFF | TGCGCCAGCAGCCAAGATCCTCGGCGAGCAGGCGCTGAAAAACTGTTTTTT
- | - | TRBJ1-5 | TRBV24-1 | CATSDSAGGRGQPQHF | TGTGCCACCAGTGATTCGGCCGGGGGTAGGGGTCAGCCCCAGCATTTT
- | - | TRBJ2-1 | TRBV12-5 | CASGVGGSLYEQFF | TGTGCTAGTGGGGTTGGGGGGAGTTTGTATGAGCAGTTCTTC
- | - | TRBJ2-7 | TRBV10-3 | CAISQGMDEQYF | TGTGCCATCAGTCAGGGCATGGACGAGCAGTACTTC
- | TRBD1 | TRBJ2-5 | TRBV7-8 | CASSPGQGRGETQYF | TGTGCCAGCAGCCCAGGACAGGGGCGGGGAGAGACCCAGTACTTC
- | - | TRBJ2-7 | TRBV7-9 | CASSTVGTGYEQYF | TGTGCCAGCAGCACAGTAGGGACTGGTTACGAGCAGTACTTC
few | - | TRBJ1-1 | TRBV6-5 | CASKERTQVTEAFF | TGTGCCAGCAAGGAAAGAACTCAGGTGACTGAAGCTTTCTTT
- | - | TRBJ1-3 | TRBV5-1 | CASSSTGRGSGNTIYF | TGCGCCAGCAGCTCTACCGGACGGGGCTCTGGAAACACCATATATTTT
- | TRBD2 | TRBJ2-1 | TRBV28 | CASSLSGGRSYNEQFF | TGTGCCAGCAGTTTAAGCGGGGGCCGCTCCTACAATGAGCAGTTCTTC
- | TRBD1 | TRBJ1-2 | TRBV4-3 | CASSLTGGLNYGYTF | TGCGCCAGCAGCCTTACAGGGGGTCTTAACTATGGCTACACCTTC
once | - | TRBJ2-6 | TRBV29-1 | CSVMSWGANVLTF | TGCAGCGTTATGAGTTGGGGGGCCAACGTCCTGACTTTC
few | TRBD1 | TRBJ2-7 | TRBV15 | CATSRDRGYEQYF | TGTGCCACCAGCAGAGACAGGGGGTACGAGCAGTACTTC